This TCR beta chain derives from a study of OX40 agonist ivuxolimab in advanced cancers. Study-wide results and caveats: Not determined was the antigen specificity of the expanded peripheral T cells. There was clonal expansion of CD4+ and CD8+ blood T cells by week 6 at 0.1 to 3.0 mg/kg.

Produced via immunoSEQ multiplex PCR; TCRdb's table is partial and in-frame only. This sample yields some 87,000 clones, of which roughly 84% are seen a single time; around 0.7% belongs to the top ten. This CDR3 has 16 amino acids. The germline V gene encodes CDR1 SGHRS and CDR2 YFSETQ. V lost 5 bases and J 4 bases, leaving 21 bases between the germline ends. Concerning this clone itself: Its antigen is not identified.

The receptor was derived from an adult with an advanced solid tumor such as melanoma, head and neck, liver or kidney cancer. This sample comprised CD4+ or CD8+ T cells sorted from blood, obtained in a trial of the OX40 agonist ivuxolimab. The rearrangement links TRBV5-1 to TRBJ1-1; tentatively, D is TRBD1 (6 bases). DNA for the CDR3: TGCGCCAGCAGTCGGGGGGCCCCGAGGTTGGGCACTGAAGCTTTCTTT. Its protein is CASSRGAPRLGTEAFF.